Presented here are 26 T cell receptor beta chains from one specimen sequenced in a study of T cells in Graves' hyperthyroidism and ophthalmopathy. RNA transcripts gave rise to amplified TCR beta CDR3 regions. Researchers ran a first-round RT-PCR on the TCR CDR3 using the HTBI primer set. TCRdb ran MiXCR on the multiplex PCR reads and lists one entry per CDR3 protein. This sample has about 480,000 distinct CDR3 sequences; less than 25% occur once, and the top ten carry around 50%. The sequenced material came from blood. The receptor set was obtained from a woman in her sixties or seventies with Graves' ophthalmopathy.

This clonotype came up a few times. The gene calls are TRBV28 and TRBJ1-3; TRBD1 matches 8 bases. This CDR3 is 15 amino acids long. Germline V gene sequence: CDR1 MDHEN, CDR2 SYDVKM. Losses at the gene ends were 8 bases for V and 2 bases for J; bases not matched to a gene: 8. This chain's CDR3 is CASLQGGGTGNTIYF. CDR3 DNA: TGTGCCAGCCTACAGGGGGGGGGCACTGGAAACACCATATATTTT.

CDR3 sequence reads: CASSYPSPVEQYF. The CDR3 DNA reads TGTGCCAGCAGTTACCCGTCCCCGGTGGAGCAGTACTTC. The chain links TRBV6-6 to TRBJ2-7; D is ambiguous. The CDR3 has 13 amino acids. Trimming stripped 2 bases from V and 7 bases from J, with 12 bases between. CDR1 and CDR2 (germline): MNHNY, SVGAGI (reference sequence).

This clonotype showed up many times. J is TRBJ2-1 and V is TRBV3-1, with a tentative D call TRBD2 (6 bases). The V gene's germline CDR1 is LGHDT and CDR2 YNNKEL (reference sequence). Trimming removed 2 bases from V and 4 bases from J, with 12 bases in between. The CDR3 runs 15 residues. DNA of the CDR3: TGTGCCAGCAGCCAAACGGGACTGGCATACAATGAGCAGTTCTTC. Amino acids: CASSQTGLAYNEQFF.

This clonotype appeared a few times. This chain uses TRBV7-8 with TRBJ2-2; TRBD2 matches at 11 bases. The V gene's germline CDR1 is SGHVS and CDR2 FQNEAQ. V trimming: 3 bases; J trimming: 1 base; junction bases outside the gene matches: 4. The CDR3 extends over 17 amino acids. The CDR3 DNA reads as TGTGCCAGCAGCTTGCTTGGGACTAGCGGGAACACCGGGGAGCTGTTTTTT. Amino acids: CASSLLGTSGNTGELFF.

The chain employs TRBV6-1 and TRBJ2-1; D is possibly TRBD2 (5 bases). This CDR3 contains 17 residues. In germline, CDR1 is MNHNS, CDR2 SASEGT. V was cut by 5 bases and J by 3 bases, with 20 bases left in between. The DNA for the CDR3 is TGTGCCAGCAGTCATCCCCATCAGCGGAAACTCTACAATGAGCAGTTCTTC. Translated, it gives CASSHPHQRKLYNEQFF.

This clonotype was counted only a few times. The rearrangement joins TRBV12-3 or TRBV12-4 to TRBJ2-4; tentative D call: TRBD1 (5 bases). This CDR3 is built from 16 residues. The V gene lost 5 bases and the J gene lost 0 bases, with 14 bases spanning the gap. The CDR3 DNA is TGTGCCAGCAGTCCACAGGTCGTGCTAGCCAAAAACATTCAGTACTTC. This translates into CASSPQVVLAKNIQYF.

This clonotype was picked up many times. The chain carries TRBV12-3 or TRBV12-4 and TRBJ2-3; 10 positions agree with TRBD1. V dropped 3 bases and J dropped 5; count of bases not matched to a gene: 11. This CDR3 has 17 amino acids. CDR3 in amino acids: CASSFDFSGTGEDTQYF. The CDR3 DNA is TGTGCCAGCAGTTTTGATTTTTCCGGGACAGGGGAAGATACGCAGTATTTT.

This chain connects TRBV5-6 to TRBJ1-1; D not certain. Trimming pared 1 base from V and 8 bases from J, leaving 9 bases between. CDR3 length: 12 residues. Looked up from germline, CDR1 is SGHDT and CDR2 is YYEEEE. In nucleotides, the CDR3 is TGTGCCAGCAGCTTGTCCGGGTTAGAAGCTTTCTTT. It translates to CASSLSGLEAFF.

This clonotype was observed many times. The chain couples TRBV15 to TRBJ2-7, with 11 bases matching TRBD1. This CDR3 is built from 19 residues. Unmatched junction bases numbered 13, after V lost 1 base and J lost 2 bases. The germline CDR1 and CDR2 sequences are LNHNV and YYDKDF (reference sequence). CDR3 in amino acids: CATSRGDRGFSGTPYEQYF. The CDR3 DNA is TGTGCCACCAGCAGAGGGGACAGGGGGTTTAGCGGGACTCCCTACGAGCAGTACTTC.

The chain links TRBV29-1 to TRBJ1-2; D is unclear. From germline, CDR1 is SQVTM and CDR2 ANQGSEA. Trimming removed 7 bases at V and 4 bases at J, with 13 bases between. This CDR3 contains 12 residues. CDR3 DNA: TGCAGCGCGTCACAGAATACCTATGGCTACACCTTC. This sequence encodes CSASQNTYGYTF.

CDR3 nucleotide sequence: TGCGCCAGCAGCTTCGGGGAAACAGCAATGAACACTGAAGCTTTCTTT. Translating gives CASSFGETAMNTEAFF. The rearrangement joins TRBV5-1 to TRBJ1-1, with D unclear. The ends were cut back, 2 bases at V and 0 bases at J, with 14 bases in the middle. This CDR3 spans 16 amino acids. CDR1 SGHRS and CDR2 YFSETQ come from the germline V gene.

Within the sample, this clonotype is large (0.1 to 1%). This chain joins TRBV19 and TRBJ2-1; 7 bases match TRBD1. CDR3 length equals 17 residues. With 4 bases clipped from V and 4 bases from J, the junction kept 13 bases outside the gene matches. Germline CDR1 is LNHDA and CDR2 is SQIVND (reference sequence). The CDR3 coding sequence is TGTGCCAGTAGTACGCATGATGGACAGGAGTTATACAATGAGCAGTTCTTC. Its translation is CASSTHDGQELYNEQFF.

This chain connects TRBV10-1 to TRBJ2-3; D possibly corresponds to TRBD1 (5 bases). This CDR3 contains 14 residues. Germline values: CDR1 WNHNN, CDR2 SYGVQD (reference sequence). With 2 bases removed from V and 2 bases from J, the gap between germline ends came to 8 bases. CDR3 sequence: CASSEDRFTDTQYF. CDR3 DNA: TGCGCCAGCAGTGAGGACAGATTCACAGATACGCAGTATTTT.

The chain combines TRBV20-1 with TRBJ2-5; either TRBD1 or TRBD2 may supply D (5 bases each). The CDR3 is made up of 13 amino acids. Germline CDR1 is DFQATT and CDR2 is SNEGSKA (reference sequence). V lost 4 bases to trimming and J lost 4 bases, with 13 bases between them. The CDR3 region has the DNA TGCAGTGCTAACCCTGGGACGGCAGAGACCCAGTACTTC. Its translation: CSANPGTAETQYF.

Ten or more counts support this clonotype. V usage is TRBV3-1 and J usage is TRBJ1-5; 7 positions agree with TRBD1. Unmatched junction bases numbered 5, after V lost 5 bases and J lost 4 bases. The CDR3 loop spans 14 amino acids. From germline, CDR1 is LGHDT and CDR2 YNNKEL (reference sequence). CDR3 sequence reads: CASSAGQTNQPQHF. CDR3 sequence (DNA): TGTGCCAGCAGCGCGGGACAGACTAATCAGCCCCAGCATTTT.

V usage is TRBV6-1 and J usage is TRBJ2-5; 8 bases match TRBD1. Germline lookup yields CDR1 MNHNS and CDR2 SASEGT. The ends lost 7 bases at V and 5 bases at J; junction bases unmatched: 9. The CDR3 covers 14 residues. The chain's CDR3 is CASTQDRASETQYF. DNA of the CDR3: TGTGCCAGCACCCAGGACAGGGCGTCGGAGACCCAGTACTTC.

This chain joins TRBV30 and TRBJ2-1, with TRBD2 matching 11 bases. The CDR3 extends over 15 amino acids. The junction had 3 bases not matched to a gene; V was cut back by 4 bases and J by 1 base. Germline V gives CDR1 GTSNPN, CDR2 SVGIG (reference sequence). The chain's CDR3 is CAWTSGRWSYNEQFF. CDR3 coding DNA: TGTGCCTGGACTAGCGGGAGGTGGTCCTACAATGAGCAGTTCTTC.

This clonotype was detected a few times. The CDR3 is CASRPSGAGGYTF. As DNA, the CDR3 is TGTGCCAGCAGACCTTCAGGGGCGGGAGGCTACACCTTC. The chain uses TRBV6-2 or TRBV6-3 and TRBJ1-2; D possibly corresponds to TRBD1 (6 bases). CDR1 MNHEY and CDR2 SVGEGT come from the germline V gene. V dropped 6 bases and J dropped 8 bases, with 16 bases sitting between them. This CDR3 has 13 amino acids.

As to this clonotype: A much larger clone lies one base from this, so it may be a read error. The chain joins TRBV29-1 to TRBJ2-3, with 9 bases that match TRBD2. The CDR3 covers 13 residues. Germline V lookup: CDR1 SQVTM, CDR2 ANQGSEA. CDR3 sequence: CSAAGGGTGTQYF. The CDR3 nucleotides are TGCAGCGCAGCGGGAGGTGGCACAGGTACGCAGTATTTT.

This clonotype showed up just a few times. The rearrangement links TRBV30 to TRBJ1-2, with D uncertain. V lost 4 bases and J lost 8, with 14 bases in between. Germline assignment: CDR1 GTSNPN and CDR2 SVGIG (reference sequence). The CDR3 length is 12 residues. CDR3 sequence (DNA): TGTGCCTGGACCTACCAGGTTGCGGGCTACACCTTC. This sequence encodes CAWTYQVAGYTF.

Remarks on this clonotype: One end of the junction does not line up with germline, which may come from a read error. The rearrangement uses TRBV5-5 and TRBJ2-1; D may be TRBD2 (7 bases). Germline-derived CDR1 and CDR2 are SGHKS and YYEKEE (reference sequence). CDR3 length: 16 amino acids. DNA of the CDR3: TGTGCCGGCAGCCAAGACCTAGCGGAGGGGGTCAATGAGCAGTTCTTC. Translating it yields CAGSQDLAEGVNEQFF.

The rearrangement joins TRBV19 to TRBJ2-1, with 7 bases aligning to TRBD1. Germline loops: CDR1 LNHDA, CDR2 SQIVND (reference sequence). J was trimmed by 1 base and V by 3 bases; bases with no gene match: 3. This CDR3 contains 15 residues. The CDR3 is CASSITGESYNEQFF. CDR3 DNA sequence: TGTGCCAGTAGTATCACAGGGGAATCCTACAATGAGCAGTTCTTC.

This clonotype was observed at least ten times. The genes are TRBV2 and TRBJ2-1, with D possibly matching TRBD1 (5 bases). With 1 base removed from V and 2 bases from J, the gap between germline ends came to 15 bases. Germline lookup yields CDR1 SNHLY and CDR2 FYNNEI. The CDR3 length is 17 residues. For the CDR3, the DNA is TGTGCCAGCAGTGAAGAGGGCAGGGCAAGAACCTACAATGAGCAGTTCTTC. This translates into CASSEEGRARTYNEQFF.

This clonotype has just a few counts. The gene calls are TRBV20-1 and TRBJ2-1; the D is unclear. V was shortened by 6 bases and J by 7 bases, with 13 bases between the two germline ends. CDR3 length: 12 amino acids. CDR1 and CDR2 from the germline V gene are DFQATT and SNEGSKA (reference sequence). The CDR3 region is CSAPRRWNEQFF. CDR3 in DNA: TGCAGTGCCCCGCGCCGGTGGAATGAGCAGTTCTTC.

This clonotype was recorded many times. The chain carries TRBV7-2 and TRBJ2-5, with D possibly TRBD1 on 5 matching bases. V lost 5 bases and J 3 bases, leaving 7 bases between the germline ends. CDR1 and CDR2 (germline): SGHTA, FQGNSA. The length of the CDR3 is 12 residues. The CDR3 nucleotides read TGTGCCAGCAGCACCAGGGAAGAGACCCAGTACTTC. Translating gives CASSTREETQYF. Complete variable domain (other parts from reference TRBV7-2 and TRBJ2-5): GAGVSQSPSNKVTEKGKDVELRCDPISGHTALYWYRQSLGQGLEFLIYFQGNSAPDKSGLPSDRFSAERTGGSVSTLTIQRTQQEDSAVYLCASSTREETQYFGPGTRLLVL.

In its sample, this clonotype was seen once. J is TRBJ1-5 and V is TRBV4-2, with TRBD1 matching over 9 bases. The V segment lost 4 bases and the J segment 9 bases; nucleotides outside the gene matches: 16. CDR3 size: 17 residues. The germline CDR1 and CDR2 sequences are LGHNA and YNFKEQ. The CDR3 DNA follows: TGTGCCAGCAGCCTTAACACAGGGGGCTCGACCAGTTCGCCCCAGCATTTT. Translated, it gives CASSLNTGGSTSSPQHF.